Listed below are T cell receptor beta chains from one sample, sequenced in a study of T cell changes during pregnancy in multiple sclerosis. Profiling relied on immunoSEQ multiplex PCR, and the TCRdb table lists in-frame clones only, not all of them. This table holds about 60,000 clones, 91% found once. The source material was CD4+ T cells from peripheral blood mononuclear cells, sampled in the first trimester of pregnancy. These receptors all stem from a female donor with multiple sclerosis, enrolled in a pregnancy study. CDR3s include the opening cysteine and the closing phenylalanine or tryptophan. Fields, in order: V gene, D gene, clone size, J gene, CDR3 DNA, CDR3 protein. D genes are given only for firm matches. The size of a clone is reported for some rows only, either as once, few or many, or as a class for expanded clones.

V: TRBV30; D: NA; size: NA; J: TRBJ2-7; DNA: TGTGCCTGGAGGGGGAAGATAGGGGACTCCTACGAGCAGTACTTC; CDR3: CAWRGKIGDSYEQYF
V: TRBV7-2; D: TRBD1; size: NA; J: TRBJ1-2; DNA: TGTGCCAGCAGCTTAGTGAGGGCTAGGACAGGGGTGAAGGGCTACACCTTC; CDR3: CASSLVRARTGVKGYTF
V: TRBV12-2; D: NA; size: few; J: TRBJ2-7; DNA: TGTGCAAGTCGCCCAGGTTGGGTAACCTACGAGCAGTACTTC; CDR3: CASRPGWVTYEQYF
V: TRBV6-1; D: NA; size: NA; J: TRBJ1-6; DNA: TGTGCCAGCAGTGAAGCCCAGGGTATTGCATATAATTCACCCCTCCACTTT; CDR3: CASSEAQGIAYNSPLHF
V: TRBV19; D: TRBD1; size: NA; J: TRBJ1-2; DNA: TGTGCCAGTAGTATTTTCAACAGGGGGCCATATGGCTACACCTTC; CDR3: CASSIFNRGPYGYTF
V: TRBV7-2; D: NA; size: NA; J: TRBJ1-1; DNA: TGTGCCAGCAGCTTAAGTTTTGGACAGATTGAAGCTTTCTTT; CDR3: CASSLSFGQIEAFF
V: TRBV9; D: TRBD2; size: once; J: TRBJ2-3; DNA: TGTGCCAGCAGCGCGACCGGGACTAGCGGCGTAGATACGCAGTATTTT; CDR3: CASSATGTSGVDTQYF
V: TRBV6-1; D: NA; size: NA; J: TRBJ2-7; DNA: TGTGCCAGCAGTGACCAAATCGGAAGGGGGTCTATCAACTCCTACGAGCAGTACTTC; CDR3: CASSDQIGRGSINSYEQYF
V: TRBV7-2; D: NA; size: NA; J: TRBJ2-7; DNA: TGTGCCAGCGGTCTACAGTACGAGCAGTACTTC; CDR3: CASGLQYEQYF
V: TRBV9; D: TRBD2; size: once; J: TRBJ2-3; DNA: TGTGCCAGCAGCTTTAGCGGGGGGACGCACACAGATACGCAGTATTTT; CDR3: CASSFSGGTHTDTQYF
V: TRBV19; D: NA; size: NA; J: TRBJ2-5; DNA: TGTGCCAGTAGTATAGACAGGGGCCAAGAGACCCAGTACTTC; CDR3: CASSIDRGQETQYF
V: TRBV5-5; D: NA; size: NA; J: TRBJ2-1; DNA: TGTGCCAGCACCTCTGGAGGGAATTCCTACAATGAGCAGTTCTTC; CDR3: CASTSGGNSYNEQFF
V: TRBV6-6; D: TRBD1; size: NA; J: TRBJ2-7; DNA: TGTGCCAGCAGTTACTCGGCAGGGGGCTACGAGCAGTACTTC; CDR3: CASSYSAGGYEQYF
V: TRBV15; D: TRBD2; size: NA; J: TRBJ2-5; DNA: TGTGCCACCAGCACTCGGGGGGTTGTGGAGACCCAGTACTTC; CDR3: CATSTRGVVETQYF
V: TRBV28; D: TRBD1; size: NA; J: TRBJ1-5; DNA: TGTGCCAGCAGGACAGGGGGCCGGAATCAGCCCCAGCATTTT; CDR3: CASRTGGRNQPQHF
V: TRBV6-4; D: NA; size: NA; J: TRBJ2-3; DNA: TGTGCCAGCAGTGAGGCAGGGACAGATACGCAGTATTTT; CDR3: CASSEAGTDTQYF
V: TRBV27; D: TRBD2; size: NA; J: TRBJ2-3; DNA: TGTGCCAGCAGTTTATTGGGTAGCGGGGACGTGTATACGCAGTATTTT; CDR3: CASSLLGSGDVYTQYF
V: TRBV7-2; D: NA; size: NA; J: TRBJ1-6; DNA: TGTGCCAGCACCCCAGCGGGAGGGGTTAGTTCACCCCTCCACTTT; CDR3: CASTPAGGVSSPLHF
V: TRBV7-9; D: TRBD2; size: NA; J: TRBJ2-5; DNA: TGTGCCAGCAGCCTACTAGCGGGGCCCCAAGAGACCCAGTACTTC; CDR3: CASSLLAGPQETQYF
V: TRBV7-2; D: TRBD2; size: NA; J: TRBJ2-5; DNA: TGTGCCAGCAGCCGCGGGACTACCCTCGAGACCCAGTACTTC; CDR3: CASSRGTTLETQYF
V: TRBV11-2; D: TRBD1; size: once; J: TRBJ1-2; DNA: TGTGCCAGCAGCATATCCGGGACAGGGACTGGCTACACCTTC; CDR3: CASSISGTGTGYTF
V: TRBV7-9; D: NA; size: NA; J: TRBJ1-2; DNA: TGTGCCAGCAGCTTGGACAGTAACTATGGCTACACCTTC; CDR3: CASSLDSNYGYTF
V: TRBV29-1; D: TRBD2; size: NA; J: TRBJ2-3; DNA: TGCAGCGTCCAAGCGGGGGGGCCGGGAGATACGCAGTATTTT; CDR3: CSVQAGGPGDTQYF
V: TRBV5-5; D: TRBD1; size: NA; J: TRBJ1-2; DNA: TGTGCCAGCAACCCGGGGACAGGCCGGCATGGCTACACCTTC; CDR3: CASNPGTGRHGYTF
V: TRBV5-6; D: NA; size: NA; J: TRBJ1-1; DNA: TGTGCCAGCAGCTTGTGGGGCGAAGGAACTGAAGCTTTCTTT; CDR3: CASSLWGEGTEAFF
V: TRBV10-3; D: TRBD2; size: NA; J: TRBJ2-7; DNA: TGTGCCATCAGTGCTAGCGGGGGTTCAAGCTCCTACGAGCAGTACTTT; CDR3: CAISASGGSSSYEQYF
V: TRBV30; D: NA; size: NA; J: TRBJ2-7; DNA: TGTGCCTGGAGTACTGGGACTGGGACCTACGAGCAGTACTTC; CDR3: CAWSTGTGTYEQYF
V: TRBV7-2; D: TRBD1; size: NA; J: TRBJ1-3; DNA: TGTGCCAGCAGCTTAAAAAGGGCAGGGGGCGCAGGAAACACCATATATTTT; CDR3: CASSLKRAGGAGNTIYF